This T cell receptor beta chain came from a study of blood T cell repertoires in COVID-19. On the study more broadly: T cells, B-cell-depleted T cells, or PBMCs supplied cDNA or gDNA.

Only in-frame clones appear in the TCRdb table, and some are missing; sequencing was by immunoSEQ multiplex PCR. The repertoire holds around 52,000 clones, with 87% as singletons. This clone showed up just a few times. Germline-derived CDR1 and CDR2 are MNHEY and SMNVEV (reference sequence). The CDR3 runs 17 residues. The V gene end was trimmed by 0 bases and the J gene end by 3 bases; junction bases not matched to a gene: 5. The clonotype comes from a woman of 80 years or more with COVID-19, enrolled during active disease. The chain links TRBV27 to TRBJ1-2, with 12 bases aligning to TRBD1. The sample consisted of peripheral blood. For the CDR3, the DNA is TGTGCCAGCAGTTTATCTCACGGGACAGGGGGCCACTATGGCTACACCTTC. Protein: CASSLSHGTGGHYGYTF.